A single T cell receptor beta chain is shown here with its context. Sequencing was performed with immunoSEQ multiplex PCR; in TCRdb, only in-frame clones are kept and a portion is missing. This sample has about 680,000 clones, with under 95% found just once. The entry originates in a study of shared clonotypes between healthy human individuals. V lost 0 bases and J lost 13; bases outside the gene matches: 13. Looked up from germline, CDR1 is SGHDN and CDR2 is FVKESK. The CDR3 loop spans 16 amino acids. Naive CD8 cells lacked CD45RO and underwent positive selection for CCR7, leaving out terminally differentiated effector memory CD45RA+ cells.

The TCR originated in a man aged 25-40 years in good health. Material: naive CD8+ T cells sorted from blood. The chain couples TRBV14 to TRBJ2-1, with 9 bases matching TRBD2. This CDR3 is CASSQDSRVSGGGQFF. The CDR3 DNA reads TGTGCCAGCAGCCAAGATTCGAGGGTTAGCGGGGGCGGTCAGTTCTTC. The full variable domain, completed using reference TRBV14 and TRBJ2-1, is EAGVTQFPSHSVIEKGQTVTLRCDPISGHDNLYWYRRVMGKEIKFLLHFVKESKQDESGMPNNRFLAERTGGTYSTLKVQPAELEDSGVYFCASSQDSRVSGGGQFFGPGTRLTVL.